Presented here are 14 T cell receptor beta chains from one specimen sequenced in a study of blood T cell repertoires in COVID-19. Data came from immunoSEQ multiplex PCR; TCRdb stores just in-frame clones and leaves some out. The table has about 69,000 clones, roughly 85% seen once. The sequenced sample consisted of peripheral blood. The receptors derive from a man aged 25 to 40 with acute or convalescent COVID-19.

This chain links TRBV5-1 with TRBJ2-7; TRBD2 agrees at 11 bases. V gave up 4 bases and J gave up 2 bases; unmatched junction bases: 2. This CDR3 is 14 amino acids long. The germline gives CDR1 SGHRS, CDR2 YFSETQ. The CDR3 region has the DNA TGCGCCAGCAGCCTTAGCGGGGGGGCCTACGAGCAGTACTTC. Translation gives CASSLSGGAYEQYF.

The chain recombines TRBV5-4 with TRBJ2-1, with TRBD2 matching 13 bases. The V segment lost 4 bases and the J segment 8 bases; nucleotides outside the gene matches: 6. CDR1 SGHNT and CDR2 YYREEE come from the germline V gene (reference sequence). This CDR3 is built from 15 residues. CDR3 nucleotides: TGTGCCAGCAGCCCCGGACTAGCGGGAGATCATGAGCAGTTCTTC. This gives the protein CASSPGLAGDHEQFF.

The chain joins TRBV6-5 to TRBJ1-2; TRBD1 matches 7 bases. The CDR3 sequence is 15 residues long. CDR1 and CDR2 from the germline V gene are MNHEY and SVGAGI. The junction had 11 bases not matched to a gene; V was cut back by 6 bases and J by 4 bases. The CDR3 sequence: CASSVQGEGAYGYTF. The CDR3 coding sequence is TGTGCCAGCAGCGTCCAGGGTGAGGGGGCCTATGGCTACACCTTC.

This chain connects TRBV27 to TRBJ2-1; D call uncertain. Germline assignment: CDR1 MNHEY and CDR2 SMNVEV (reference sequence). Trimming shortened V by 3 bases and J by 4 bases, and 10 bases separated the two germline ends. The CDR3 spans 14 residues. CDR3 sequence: CASSFGPGYNEQFF. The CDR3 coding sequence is TGTGCCAGCAGTTTTGGCCCCGGGTACAATGAGCAGTTCTTC.

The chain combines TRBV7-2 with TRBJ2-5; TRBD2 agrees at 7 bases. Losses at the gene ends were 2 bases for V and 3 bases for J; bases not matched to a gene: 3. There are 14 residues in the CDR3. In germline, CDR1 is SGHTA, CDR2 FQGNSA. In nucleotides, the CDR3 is TGTGCCAGCAGCTTACAGGGAGGGGAAGAGACCCAGTACTTC. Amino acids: CASSLQGGEETQYF.

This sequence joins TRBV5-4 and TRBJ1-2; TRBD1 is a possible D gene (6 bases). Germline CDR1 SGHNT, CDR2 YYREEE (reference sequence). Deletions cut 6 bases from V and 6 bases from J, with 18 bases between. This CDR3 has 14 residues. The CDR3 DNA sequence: TGTGCCAGCACCCGGAGAGGGGAGGGGGATGGCTACACCTTC. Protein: CASTRRGEGDGYTF. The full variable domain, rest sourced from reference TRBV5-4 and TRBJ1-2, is ETGVTQSPTHLIKTRGQQVTLRCSSQSGHNTVSWYQQALGQGPQFIFQYYREEENGRGNFPPRFSGLQFPNYSSELNVNALELDDSALYLCASTRRGEGDGYTFGSGTRLTVV.

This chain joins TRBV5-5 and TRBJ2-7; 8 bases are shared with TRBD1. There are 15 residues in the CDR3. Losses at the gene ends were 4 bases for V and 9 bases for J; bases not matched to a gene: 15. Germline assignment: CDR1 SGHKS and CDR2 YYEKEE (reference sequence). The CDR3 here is CASSVTGTGRLGQYV. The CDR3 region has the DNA TGTGCCAGCAGCGTAACCGGGACAGGCAGACTAGGGCAGTACGTC.

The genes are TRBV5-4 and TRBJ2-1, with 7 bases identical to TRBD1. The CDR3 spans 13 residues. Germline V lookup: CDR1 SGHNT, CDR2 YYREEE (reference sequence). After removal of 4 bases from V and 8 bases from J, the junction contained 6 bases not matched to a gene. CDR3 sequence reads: CASSDKQGHEQFF. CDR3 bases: TGTGCCAGCAGCGATAAACAGGGGCATGAGCAGTTCTTC. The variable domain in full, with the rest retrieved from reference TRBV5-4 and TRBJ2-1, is ETGVTQSPTHLIKTRGQQVTLRCSSQSGHNTVSWYQQALGQGPQFIFQYYREEENGRGNFPPRFSGLQFPNYSSELNVNALELDDSALYLCASSDKQGHEQFFGPGTRLTVL.

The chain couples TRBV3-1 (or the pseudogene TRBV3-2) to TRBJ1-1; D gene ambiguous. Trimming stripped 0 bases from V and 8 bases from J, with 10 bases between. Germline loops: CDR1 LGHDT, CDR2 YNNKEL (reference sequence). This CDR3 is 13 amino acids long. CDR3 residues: CASSQDSGVEAFF. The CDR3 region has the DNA TGTGCCAGCAGCCAAGATTCAGGTGTCGAAGCTTTCTTT.

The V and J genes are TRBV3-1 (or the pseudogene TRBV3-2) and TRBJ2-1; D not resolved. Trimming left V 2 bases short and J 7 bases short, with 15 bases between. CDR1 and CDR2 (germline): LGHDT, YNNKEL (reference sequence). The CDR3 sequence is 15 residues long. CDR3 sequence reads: CASSQTVDDTNEQFF. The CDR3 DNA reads TGTGCCAGCAGCCAAACCGTCGACGACACTAATGAGCAGTTCTTC.

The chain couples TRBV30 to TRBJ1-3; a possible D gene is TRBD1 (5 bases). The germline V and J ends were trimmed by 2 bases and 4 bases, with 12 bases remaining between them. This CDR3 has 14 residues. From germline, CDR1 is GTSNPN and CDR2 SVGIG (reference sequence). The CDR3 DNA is TGTGCCTGGAGTTCTCCAGGGTGGGGAAACACCATATATTTT. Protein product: CAWSSPGWGNTIYF.

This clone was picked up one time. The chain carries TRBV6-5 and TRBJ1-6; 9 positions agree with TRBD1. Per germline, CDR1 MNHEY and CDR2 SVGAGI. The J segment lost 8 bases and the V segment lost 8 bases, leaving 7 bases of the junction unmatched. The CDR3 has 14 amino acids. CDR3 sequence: CASQDRGLYSPLHF. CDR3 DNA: TGTGCCAGCCAGGACAGGGGTCTTTATTCACCCCTCCACTTT.

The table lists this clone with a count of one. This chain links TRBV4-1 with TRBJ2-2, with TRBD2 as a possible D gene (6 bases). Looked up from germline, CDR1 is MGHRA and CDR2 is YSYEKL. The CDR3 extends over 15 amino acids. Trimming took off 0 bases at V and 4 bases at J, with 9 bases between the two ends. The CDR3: CASSQEGGPTGELFF. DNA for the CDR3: TGCGCCAGCAGCCAAGAGGGAGGCCCCACCGGGGAGCTGTTTTTT.

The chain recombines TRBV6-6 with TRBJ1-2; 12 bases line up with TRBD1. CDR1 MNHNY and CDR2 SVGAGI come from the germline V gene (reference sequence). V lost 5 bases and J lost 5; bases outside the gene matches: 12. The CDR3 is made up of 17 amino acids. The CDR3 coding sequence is TGTGCCAGCAGTCGGTCCGGGACAGGGGGCGCGAAGTATGGCTACACCTTC. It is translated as CASSRSGTGGAKYGYTF.